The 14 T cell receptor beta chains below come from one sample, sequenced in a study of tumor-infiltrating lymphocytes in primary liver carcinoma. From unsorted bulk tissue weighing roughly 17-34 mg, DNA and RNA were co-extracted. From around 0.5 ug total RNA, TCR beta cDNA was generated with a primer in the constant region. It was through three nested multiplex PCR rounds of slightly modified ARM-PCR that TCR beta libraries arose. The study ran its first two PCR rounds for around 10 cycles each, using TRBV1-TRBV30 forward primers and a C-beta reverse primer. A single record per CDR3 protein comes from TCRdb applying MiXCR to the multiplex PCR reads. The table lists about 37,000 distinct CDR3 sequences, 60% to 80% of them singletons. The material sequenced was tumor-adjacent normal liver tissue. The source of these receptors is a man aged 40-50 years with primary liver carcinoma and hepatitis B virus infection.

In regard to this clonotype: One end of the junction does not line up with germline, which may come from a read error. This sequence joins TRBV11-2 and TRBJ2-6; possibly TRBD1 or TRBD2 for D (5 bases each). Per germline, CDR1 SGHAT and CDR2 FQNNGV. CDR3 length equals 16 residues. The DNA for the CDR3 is TGTGCCAGCAGCTTATCGTCAGGGATCGGGGCCGACGTCCCGACTTTC. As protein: CASSLSSGIGADVPTF.

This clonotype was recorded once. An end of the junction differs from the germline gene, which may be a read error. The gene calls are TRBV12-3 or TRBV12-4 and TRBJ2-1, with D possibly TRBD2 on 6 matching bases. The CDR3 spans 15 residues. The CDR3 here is CAISATGVSTNEQFF. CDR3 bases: TGTGCCATCAGTGCCACGGGAGTTTCGACCAATGAGCAGTTCTTC.

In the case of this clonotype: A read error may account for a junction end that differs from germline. The CDR3: CASSIGKTSGASRIGNERYF. The CDR3 DNA sequence: TGTGCCAGCAGCATAGGAAAGACTAGCGGGGCCTCACGGATCGGCAATGAGCGGTACTTC. This rearrangement joins TRBV11-1 to TRBJ2-1; 11 bases agree with TRBD2. Germline values: CDR1 SGHAT, CDR2 FQDESV (reference sequence). This CDR3 has 20 residues.

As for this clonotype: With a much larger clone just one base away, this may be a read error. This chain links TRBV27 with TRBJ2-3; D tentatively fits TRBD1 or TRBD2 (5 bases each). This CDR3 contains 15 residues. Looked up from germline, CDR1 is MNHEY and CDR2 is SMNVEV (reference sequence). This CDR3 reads CASSLSMRGSHTLYF. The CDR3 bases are TGTGCCAGCAGTTTATCGATGAGGGGATCACATACGCTGTATTTT.

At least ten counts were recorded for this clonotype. The DNA of the CDR3 is TGTGCCAGTAGTAGGGCCCTAATTAGAGCGCAGCCCCAGCATTTT. It is translated as CASSRALIRAQPQHF. This sequence joins TRBV19 and TRBJ1-5; D unresolved. The CDR3 extends over 15 amino acids. V was clipped by 4 bases and J by 7 bases, with 17 bases between them. Germline assignment: CDR1 LNHDA and CDR2 SQIVND (reference sequence).

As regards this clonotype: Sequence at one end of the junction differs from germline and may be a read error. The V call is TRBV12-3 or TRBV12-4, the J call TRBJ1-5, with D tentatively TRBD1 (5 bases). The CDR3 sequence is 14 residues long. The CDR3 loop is CASSFRASEQLQHF. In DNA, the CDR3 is TGTGCCAGCAGCTTCAGGGCGTCGGAGCAGCTCCAGCATTTT.

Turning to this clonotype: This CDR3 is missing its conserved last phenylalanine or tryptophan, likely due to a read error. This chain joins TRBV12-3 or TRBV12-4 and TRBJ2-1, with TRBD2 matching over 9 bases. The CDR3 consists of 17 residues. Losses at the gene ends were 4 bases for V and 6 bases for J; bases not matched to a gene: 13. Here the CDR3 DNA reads TGTGCCAGCAGTTCAAAGCCTCGACTAGCGGCGACCAATGAGCAGTTCCTC. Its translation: CASSSKPRLAATNEQFL.

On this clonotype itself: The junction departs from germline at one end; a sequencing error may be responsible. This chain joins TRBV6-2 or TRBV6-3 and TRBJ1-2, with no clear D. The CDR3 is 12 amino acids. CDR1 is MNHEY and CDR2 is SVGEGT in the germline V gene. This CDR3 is CASSPTPYGCTF. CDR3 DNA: TGTGCCAGCAGCCCAACACCCTATGGCTGCACCTTC.

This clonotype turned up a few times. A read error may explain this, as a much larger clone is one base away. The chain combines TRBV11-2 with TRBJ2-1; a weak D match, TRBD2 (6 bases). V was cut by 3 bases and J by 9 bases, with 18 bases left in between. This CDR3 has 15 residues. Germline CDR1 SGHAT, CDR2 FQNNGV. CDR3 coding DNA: TGTGCCAGCAGCTTCACGGGAGAAGATAACAGTGAGCAGTTCTTC. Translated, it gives CASSFTGEDNSEQFF.

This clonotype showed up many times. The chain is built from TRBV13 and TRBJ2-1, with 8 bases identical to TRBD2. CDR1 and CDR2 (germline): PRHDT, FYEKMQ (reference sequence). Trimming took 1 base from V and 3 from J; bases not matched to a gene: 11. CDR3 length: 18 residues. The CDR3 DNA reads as TGTGCCAGCAGCTTAGCCCTACTTCGGCGGGAGGTCTACAATGAGCAGTTCTTC. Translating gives CASSLALLRREVYNEQFF. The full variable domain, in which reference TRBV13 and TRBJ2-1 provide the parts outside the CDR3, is AAGVIQSPRHLIKEKRETATLKCYPIPRHDTVYWYQQGPGQDPQFLISFYEKMQSDKGSIPDRFSAQQFSDYHSELNMSSLELGDSALYFCASSLALLRREVYNEQFFGPGTRLTVL.

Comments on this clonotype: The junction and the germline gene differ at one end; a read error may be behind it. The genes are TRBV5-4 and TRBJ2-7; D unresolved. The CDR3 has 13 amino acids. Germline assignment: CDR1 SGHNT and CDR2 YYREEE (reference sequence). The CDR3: CVSSLGSGAEQYF. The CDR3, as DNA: TGTGTCAGCAGCTTGGGATCCGGAGCCGAACAGTACTTC.

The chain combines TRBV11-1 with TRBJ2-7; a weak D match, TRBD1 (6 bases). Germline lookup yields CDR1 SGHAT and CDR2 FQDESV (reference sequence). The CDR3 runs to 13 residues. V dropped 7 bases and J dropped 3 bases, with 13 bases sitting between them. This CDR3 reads CASKGERCYEQYF. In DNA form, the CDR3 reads TGTGCCAGCAAGGGGGAGCGATGCTACGAGCAGTACTTC.

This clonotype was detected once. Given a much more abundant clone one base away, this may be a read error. This CDR3 reads CSAQLAGPNIGELFF. The CDR3 DNA reads TGCAGTGCCCAACTAGCGGGACCAAACATCGGGGAGCTGTTTTTT. The rearrangement links TRBV20-1 to TRBJ2-2; TRBD2 aligns across 10 bases. The CDR3 runs to 15 residues. Germline CDR1 reads DFQATT; CDR2 reads SNEGSKA (reference sequence).

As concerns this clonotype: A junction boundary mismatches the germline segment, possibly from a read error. The CDR3 nucleotides read TGTGCCAGCAGGGGGAAGCGATCCTACGTTCAGAACTTC. Its protein is CASRGKRSYVQNF. The J gene is TRBJ2-7, the V gene TRBV11-1, with D unresolved. The CDR3 runs to 13 residues. Germline-derived CDR1 and CDR2 are SGHAT and FQDESV (reference sequence). Supplemented by reference TRBV11-1 and TRBJ2-7, the full variable domain reads EAEVAQSPRYKITEKSQAVAFWCDPISGHATLYWYRQILGQGPELLVQFQDESVVDDSQLPKDRFSAERLKGVDSTLKIQPAELGDSAMYLCASRGKRSYVQNFGPGTRLTVT.